A single sample is the source of the 26 T cell receptor beta chains below, sequenced in a study of early T cells in non-severe SARS-CoV-2 infection. TCRdb reprocessed the 5' RACE reads via MiXCR and lists one record per CDR3 protein. Of 83,000 or so distinct CDR3 sequences in the sample, less than 11% are singletons; the top ten hold 7% to 9%. The sequenced sample was whole blood, obtained at baseline. These receptors were collected from an adult who was a healthcare worker with PCR-confirmed SARS-CoV-2 infection or an uninfected control (not recorded which).

The sample holds a few counts of this clonotype. V usage is TRBV9 and J usage is TRBJ2-2; unclear D gene. Germline values: CDR1 SGDLS, CDR2 YYNGEE. Trimming cost V 0 bases and J 6 bases, with 6 bases left between them. The CDR3 is 13 residues long. In nucleotides, the CDR3 is TGTGCCAGCAGCGTAGCTCCGGCCGGGGAGCTGTTTTTT. Translated, it gives CASSVAPAGELFF.

The table lists this clonotype with a few counts. The rearrangement uses TRBV30 and TRBJ2-3; 7 bases line up with TRBD2. The germline V gene has CDR1 GTSNPN and CDR2 SVGIG (reference sequence). V lost 0 bases to trimming and J lost 5 bases; unmatched junction nucleotides: 8. The CDR3 spans 15 residues. In DNA, the CDR3 is TGTGCCTGGAGTGTTACGGGACTAACCAGAGATACGCAGTATTTT. Translation gives CAWSVTGLTRDTQYF.

This clonotype was seen only a few times. The chain uses TRBV20-1 and TRBJ1-2; D gene ambiguous. This CDR3 has 10 amino acids. V shed 3 bases and J shed 7 bases, with 6 bases lying between them. Germline lookup yields CDR1 DFQATT and CDR2 SNEGSKA (reference sequence). The CDR3, as DNA: TGCAGTGCTAGCCGAACTGGCTACACCTTC. Its translation is CSASRTGYTF.

This clonotype came up many times. This chain uses TRBV11-1 with TRBJ2-7, with a tentative D call TRBD1 (6 bases). V lost 5 bases to trimming and J lost 4 bases, with 15 bases between them. There are 14 residues in the CDR3. The germline V gene encodes CDR1 SGHAT and CDR2 FQDESV (reference sequence). CDR3 in DNA: TGTGCCAGCAGCCGGACGGCAGGGGAGTACGAGCAGTACTTC. Protein: CASSRTAGEYEQYF.

This chain joins TRBV7-2 and TRBJ2-1; 10 bases align to TRBD2. V gave up 3 bases and J gave up 7 bases; unmatched junction bases: 6. CDR1 and CDR2 from the germline V gene are SGHTA and FQGNSA. This CDR3 region has 15 residues. This CDR3 is CASSLSSGRFNEQFF. Written as DNA, the CDR3 is TGTGCCAGCAGCTTGAGTAGCGGGAGGTTTAATGAGCAGTTCTTC.

This clonotype was seen ten or more times. The chain has TRBV6-6 and TRBJ1-3; perhaps TRBD1 as D (6 bases). CDR3 size: 15 residues. Germline values: CDR1 MNHNY, CDR2 SVGAGI (reference sequence). V was trimmed by 0 bases and J by 8 bases, leaving 14 bases between them. The CDR3 region is CASSYSRQGTDTIYF. CDR3 DNA: TGTGCCAGCAGTTACTCGAGGCAGGGGACTGACACCATATATTTT.

This clonotype was counted many times. The genes are TRBV4-1 and TRBJ2-1; 7 bases align to TRBD2. Germline V lookup: CDR1 MGHRA, CDR2 YSYEKL. V gave up 0 bases and J gave up 4 bases; unmatched junction bases: 6. The CDR3 is made up of 16 amino acids. The CDR3 reads CASSQDAGVGYNEQFF. The CDR3 nucleotides are TGCGCCAGCAGCCAAGACGCGGGAGTGGGATACAATGAGCAGTTCTTC.

The V and J genes are TRBV29-1 and TRBJ2-5, with TRBD1 identical over 9 bases. The CDR3 has 13 amino acids. V was pared by 7 bases and J by 5 bases, with 8 bases of the junction left unmatched. CDR1 SQVTM and CDR2 ANQGSEA come from the germline V gene. This CDR3 is CSAAHRGQETQYF. CDR3 sequence (DNA): TGCAGCGCGGCGCACAGGGGGCAGGAGACCCAGTACTTC. The full variable domain, with the rest looked up from reference TRBV29-1 and TRBJ2-5, is SAVISQKPSRDICQRGTSLTIQCQVDSQVTMMFWYRQQPGQSLTLIATANQGSEATYESGFVIDKFPISRPNLTFSTLTVSNMSPEDSSIYLCSAAHRGQETQYFGPGTRLLVL.

This clonotype was detected a few times. V usage is TRBV28 and J usage is TRBJ1-3, with D possibly matching TRBD1 (5 bases). The CDR3 loop spans 13 amino acids. Trimming removed 4 bases from V and 5 bases from J, with 9 bases in between. The germline CDR1 and CDR2 sequences are MDHEN and SYDVKM. The CDR3 sequence: CASSSTDRNTIYF. The CDR3 nucleotides read TGTGCCAGCAGTTCGACAGACAGAAACACCATATATTTT. Full variable domain (outside the CDR3, taken from reference TRBV28 and TRBJ1-3): DVKVTQSSRYLVKRTGEKVFLECVQDMDHENMFWYRQDPGLGLRLIYFSYDVKMKEKGDIPEGYSVSREKKERFSLILESASTNQTSMYLCASSSTDRNTIYFGEGSWLTVV.

This clonotype was seen only a few times. J is TRBJ2-1 and V is TRBV2, with a tentative D call TRBD2 (6 bases). This CDR3 is built from 13 residues. V lost 6 bases, J lost 7 bases, and 13 bases lay in between. Germline V lookup: CDR1 SNHLY, CDR2 FYNNEI. The CDR3 region has the DNA TGTGCCAGCAGATTACACAGCGGGAATGAGCAGTTCTTC. As protein: CASRLHSGNEQFF.

J is TRBJ2-7 and V is TRBV3-1, with unresolved D. The CDR3 is made up of 17 amino acids. Trimming cost V 4 bases and J 1 base, with 20 bases left between them. CDR1 is LGHDT and CDR2 is YNNKEL in the germline V gene (reference sequence). The CDR3 nucleotides are TGTGCCAGCAGCCTGACCCCCTCGCCGGCCGGATCCTACGAGCAGTACTTC. Translation: CASSLTPSPAGSYEQYF.

This clonotype was counted many times. The gene calls are TRBV28 and TRBJ1-4, with D maybe TRBD1 (5 bases). CDR1 and CDR2 from the germline V gene are MDHEN and SYDVKM. The V end was cut by 6 bases, the J end by 1 base, with 15 bases between. The CDR3 is 16 amino acids. The CDR3 spells CASSPRLRGTNEKLFF. CDR3 nucleotides: TGTGCCAGCAGCCCCCGATTGAGGGGAACTAATGAAAAACTGTTTTTT.

The CDR3 nucleotides are TGTGCCAGCAGTTTCCCAGGGCCCACAGATACGCAGTATTTT. Translating gives CASSFPGPTDTQYF. The V call is TRBV6-2 or TRBV6-3, the J call TRBJ2-3; D might be TRBD1 (5 bases). Between the trimmed V and J ends, which lost 4 bases and 2 bases, there was a span of 10 bases. The V gene's germline CDR1 is MNHEY and CDR2 SVGEGT. CDR3 length equals 14 residues.

The chain links TRBV19 to TRBJ2-7; D unresolved. The germline gives CDR1 LNHDA, CDR2 SQIVND (reference sequence). CDR3 length: 15 amino acids. Trimming pared 6 bases from V and 0 bases from J, leaving 15 bases between. The CDR3 loop reads CASSRERVGSYEQYF. The CDR3 DNA reads TGTGCCAGTAGCCGCGAACGGGTCGGCTCCTACGAGCAGTACTTC.

The chain uses TRBV21-1 and TRBJ1-1. TRBV21-1 is a pseudogene segment. This CDR3 has 15 residues. CDR3 sequence reads: CASSKVAELNTEAFF. CDR3 nucleotide sequence: TGTGCCAGCAGCAAAGTGGCAGAATTGAACACTGAAGCTTTCTTT.

This chain joins TRBV10-2 and TRBJ2-5; D gene ambiguous. The CDR3 sequence is 12 residues long. V gave up 2 bases and J gave up 3 bases, with 4 bases separating them. The V gene's germline CDR1 is WSHSY and CDR2 SAAADI. CDR3: CASSEVEETQYF. CDR3 coding DNA: TGCGCCAGCAGTGAGGTGGAAGAGACCCAGTACTTC.

This clonotype came up many times. CDR3 sequence: CASSSLYNEQFF. CDR3 coding DNA: TGTGCCAGCAGCTCTCTCTACAATGAGCAGTTCTTC. The chain joins TRBV7-2 to TRBJ2-1, with D hard to call. CDR3 length: 12 amino acids. V dropped 4 bases and J dropped 3 bases, with 4 bases sitting between them. Germline CDR1 reads SGHTA; CDR2 reads FQGNSA.

V and J are TRBV19 and TRBJ2-2; 11 positions agree with TRBD2. The ends lost 5 bases at V and 4 bases at J; junction bases unmatched: 3. The CDR3 is made up of 15 amino acids. Germline V gene data show CDR1 as LNHDA and CDR2 as SQIVND (reference sequence). The CDR3 here is CASSLLAGVTGELFF. DNA of the CDR3: TGTGCCAGTAGTCTACTAGCGGGAGTCACCGGGGAGCTGTTTTTT.

The rearrangement uses TRBV12-3 or TRBV12-4 and TRBJ1-2; maybe TRBD1 (5 bases). The CDR3 is 13 residues long. V was pared by 6 bases and J by 8 bases, with 16 bases between. CDR3 nucleotides: TGTGCCAGCAGCACCGGGACCCGAGGAGGCTACACCTTC. It encodes CASSTGTRGGYTF.

There are a few counts of this clonotype. The genes are TRBV6-5 and TRBJ2-3; the D is unclear. Germline V gene data show CDR1 as MNHEY and CDR2 as SVGAGI. Trimming stripped 6 bases from V and 0 bases from J, with 7 bases between. This CDR3 contains 13 residues. The CDR3 DNA reads TGTGCCAGCAGCGCTCTTAGCACAGATACGCAGTATTTT. Amino acids: CASSALSTDTQYF.

The table lists this clonotype with a few counts. The rearrangement links TRBV10-3 to TRBJ2-1; TRBD2 matches at 8 bases. CDR3 length: 19 amino acids. The germline V gene has CDR1 ENHRY and CDR2 SYGVKD. V gave up 4 bases and J gave up 0 bases; unmatched junction bases: 14. The CDR3 here is CAISGTASGSLTSYNEQFF. The CDR3 DNA reads TGTGCCATCAGTGGAACGGCTAGCGGGTCCTTAACCTCCTACAATGAGCAGTTCTTC.

The V and J genes are TRBV5-5 and TRBJ1-2; 8 positions match TRBD1. V shed 4 bases and J 8 bases; nucleotides not matched to a gene: 10. There are 14 residues in the CDR3. The germline gives CDR1 SGHKS, CDR2 YYEKEE (reference sequence). CDR3 residues: CASSPMDRVKGYTF. The CDR3 DNA follows: TGTGCCAGCAGCCCAATGGACAGGGTTAAAGGCTACACCTTC.

This clonotype has only a few counts. The V and J genes are TRBV20-1 and TRBJ2-1, with 11 positions matching TRBD2. The ends lost 0 bases at V and 0 bases at J; junction bases unmatched: 10. This CDR3 region has 19 residues. The germline V gene encodes CDR1 DFQATT and CDR2 SNEGSKA (reference sequence). CDR3 region: CSARDQSLAGGHSYNEQFF. The CDR3 coding sequence is TGCAGTGCTAGAGATCAAAGTCTAGCGGGAGGTCACTCCTACAATGAGCAGTTCTTC.

This clonotype was counted only a few times. The gene calls are TRBV28 and TRBJ2-3; D unclear. Trimming took off 3 bases at V and 1 base at J, with 11 bases between the two ends. The CDR3 consists of 15 residues. CDR1 is MDHEN, CDR2 SYDVKM, per germline. The CDR3 loop reads CASSLMAGRTDTQYF. The CDR3 bases are TGTGCCAGCAGTTTGATGGCTGGTCGCACAGATACGCAGTATTTT.

This clonotype has a handful of counts. The V call is TRBV5-1, the J call TRBJ1-2; D is possibly TRBD1 (5 bases). The CDR3 sequence is 12 residues long. Trimming shortened V by 1 base and J by 7 bases, and 8 bases separated the two germline ends. CDR1 is SGHRS, CDR2 YFSETQ, per germline. This chain's CDR3 is CASSLSQGGYTF. Here the CDR3 DNA reads TGCGCCAGCAGCTTGTCGCAGGGTGGCTACACCTTC.

As concerns this clonotype: One junction end disagrees with the germline gene, perhaps due to a read error. The chain has TRBV7-2 and TRBJ1-5; perhaps TRBD1 as D (5 bases). Germline CDR1 and CDR2: SGHTA and FQGNSA. This CDR3 comprises 13 residues. CDR3 DNA sequence: TGTGCCAGCGCCGGACATAGCAATCAGCCCCAGCTTTTT. Protein: CASAGHSNQPQLF.